This T cell receptor (beta chain) was sequenced for a study of T-cell reconstitution after alpha-beta-depleted transplantation in children. Study-wide results and limits: Surviving thymic progenitors and recipient T cells were the source of high TCRbeta diversity at day 60 in some patients. Reportedly, roughly two months post-transplant, alpha-beta T cells arose from several hundred expanded graft clones. Among T cells one year after transplant, newly produced cells accounted for most counts and diversity.

This clonotype was counted a few times. Its target is unknown. This CDR3 spans 16 amino acids. V shed 0 bases and J shed 0 bases, with 10 bases lying between them. Unique molecular identifiers were incorporated during preparation of the TCRbeta library. TCRdb itself ran the PCR reads through MiXCR, one entry per CDR3 protein. The table records a few hundred thousand distinct CDR3 sequences, 25% to 30% of them present only once. The rearrangement uses TRBV12-3 or TRBV12-4 and TRBJ2-3; D might be TRBD1 or TRBD2, each matching 5 bases. The TCR comes from a boy younger than two with Wiskott-Aldrich syndrome, due to receive a stem cell transplant. This material consisted of PBMCs, taken before TCRalphabeta/CD19-depleted stem cell transplant. CDR3 residues: CASSLARGSSTDTQYF. The CDR3 region has the DNA TGTGCCAGCAGTTTAGCGAGGGGATCTAGCACAGATACGCAGTATTTT.